This TCR beta chain was sequenced for a study of blood T cell repertoires in COVID-19. Across the whole study: Acute and convalescent COVID-19 samples came from the United States, Italy and Spain.

TCRdb keeps only in-frame clones here, not all; method: immunoSEQ multiplex PCR. The repertoire includes 80,000 or so clones, over 75% of them detected once, and roughly 9% sits in the top ten. Germline CDR1 SGHTA, CDR2 FQGNSA. Losses at the gene ends were 8 bases for V and 0 bases for J; bases not matched to a gene: 7. The CDR3 totals 15 residues. This chain connects TRBV7-2 to TRBJ1-1; 9 positions agree with TRBD1. Sequencing was done on a sample of peripheral blood. This receptor was obtained from a human donor in a cohort sampled during active COVID-19. CDR3 residues: CASGKQGALNTEAFF. The CDR3 DNA reads TGTGCCAGCGGCAAACAGGGGGCCTTGAACACTGAAGCTTTCTTT. Variable domain in full (rest from reference TRBV7-2 and TRBJ1-1): GAGVSQSPSNKVTEKGKDVELRCDPISGHTALYWYRQSLGQGLEFLIYFQGNSAPDKSGLPSDRFSAERTGGSVSTLTIQRTQQEDSAVYLCASGKQGALNTEAFFGQGTRLTVV.